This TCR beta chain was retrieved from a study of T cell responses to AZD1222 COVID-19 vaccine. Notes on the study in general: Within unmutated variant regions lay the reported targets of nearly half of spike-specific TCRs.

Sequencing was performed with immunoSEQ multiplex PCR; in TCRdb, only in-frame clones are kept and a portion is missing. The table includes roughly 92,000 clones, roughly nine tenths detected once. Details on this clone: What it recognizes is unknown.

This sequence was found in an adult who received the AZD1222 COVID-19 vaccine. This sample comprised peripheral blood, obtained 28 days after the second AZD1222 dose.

CDR3 bases: TGTGCCAGCAGCCCCGGGGACAGGGGCGATGAGCAGTTCTTC. This encodes CASSPGDRGDEQFF. The genes are TRBV11-1 and TRBJ2-1; 10 bases are a match to TRBD1. This CDR3 is 14 amino acids long. V shed 5 bases, J shed 8 bases, and the junction held 6 bases outside the gene matches. The V gene's germline CDR1 is SGHAT and CDR2 FQDESV (reference sequence).